This T cell receptor beta chain was obtained from a study of cytomegalovirus exposure and HLA in healthy donors. Points from the study as a whole: The CMV antigen specificity of a few CMV-associated chains was confirmed through in vitro analysis. An analysis was carried out at a later point. It showed that HLA-associated TCR beta chains were more clonally expanded than equally common non-associated chains. Rare TCR sequences dominated, though some public TCRs recurred in many donors.

On this clone: Its matching antigen is unknown. At one end, the junction sequence differs from germline, possibly due to a read error.

Use of 60 Vbeta and 13 Jbeta primers characterized the PCR. This table comes from immunoSEQ multiplex PCR, and its TCRdb copy is limited to in-frame clones, with some not included. The sample contains about 73,000 clones, 75% of which appear only once. Germline V gene sequence: CDR1 SSHAT, CDR2 FNYEAQ (reference sequence). The CDR3 sequence is 15 residues long. The chain employs TRBV7-7 and TRBJ2-1; the D gene is possibly TRBD1 (6 bases). This sequence was found in a man in his 70s in good health and CMV-seronegative. The sequenced material came from PBMCs. CDR3 protein: CASSPGTNSYNEQFF. Here the CDR3 DNA reads TGTGCTAGCAGCCCCGGGACAAATTCCTACAATGAGCAGTTCTTC. Filled out from reference TRBV7-7 and TRBJ2-1, the complete variable domain reads GAGVSQSPRYKVTKRGQDVTLRCDPISSHATLYWYQQALGQGPEFLTYFNYEAQPDKSGLPSDRFSAERPEGSISTLTIQRTEQRDSAMYRCASSPGTNSYNEQFFGPGTRLTVL.